This T cell receptor (beta chain) was obtained from a study of blood T cell repertoires in COVID-19. Study in general: PBMCs, B-cell-depleted T cells, or T cells were the source of the cDNA or gDNA that made up the material.

V lost 8 bases and J lost 7; bases outside the gene matches: 12. The CDR3 is 15 residues long. Germline V gene lookup returns CDR1 SGHNT and CDR2 YYREEE (reference sequence). Cohort placement rested on clinical history that participants reported themselves. Sequenced by immunoSEQ multiplex PCR; TCRdb stores in-frame clones only, minus some. Among just over 150,000 clones listed, more than 75% were seen once. The sequence was collected from a woman between 45 and 65 years old who had recovered from COVID-19. The chain couples TRBV5-4 to TRBJ1-6; 7 nucleotides match TRBD1. Sequences were obtained from PBMCs or T cells enriched from blood (not recorded which). DNA of the CDR3: TGTGCCAGTCGTAACAGGGGCGCGATAAATTCACCCCTCCACTTT. It specifies CASRNRGAINSPLHF.